This TCR beta chain was recorded in a study of post-analysis software for immune sequencing data. Notes on the study in general: With TRBV5-6, TRBV5-1 and TRBV20-1 included, about five TRBV segments were more frequent in patients than in controls. Among multiple sclerosis patients, normalized Chao1 diversity was significantly below that of controls. Samples from one preparation batch, clustered by F measure, grouped strongly together.

There are 16 residues in the CDR3. Germline assignment: CDR1 SGHRS and CDR2 YFSETQ. V lost 5 bases, J lost 4 bases, and 10 bases stayed unmatched. About this clonotype: Antigen specificity is unknown.

Unique molecular identifiers were built into the TCR beta cDNA libraries. T cells numbering roughly 0.9 to 10 million yielded cDNA molecules that totaled some 500,000. From the PCR reads, TCRdb called clonotypes with MiXCR, one entry per CDR3 protein. The sample holds almost 700,000 distinct CDR3 sequences, approximately 59% seen once. The material sequenced was blood. This clonotype originated in a girl aged 2 to 10 with multiple sclerosis. The chain joins TRBV5-1 to TRBJ2-1; TRBD2 matches at 9 bases. As DNA, the CDR3 is TGCGCCAGCAGACAAATTCTAGCGGGAAAATACAATGAGCAGTTCTTC. Translation gives CASRQILAGKYNEQFF. Filled out from reference TRBV5-1 and TRBJ2-1, the complete variable domain reads KAGVTQTPRYLIKTRGQQVTLSCSPISGHRSVSWYQQTPGQGLQFLFEYFSETQRNKGNFPGRFSGRQFSNSRSEMNVSTLELGDSALYLCASRQILAGKYNEQFFGPGTRLTVL.